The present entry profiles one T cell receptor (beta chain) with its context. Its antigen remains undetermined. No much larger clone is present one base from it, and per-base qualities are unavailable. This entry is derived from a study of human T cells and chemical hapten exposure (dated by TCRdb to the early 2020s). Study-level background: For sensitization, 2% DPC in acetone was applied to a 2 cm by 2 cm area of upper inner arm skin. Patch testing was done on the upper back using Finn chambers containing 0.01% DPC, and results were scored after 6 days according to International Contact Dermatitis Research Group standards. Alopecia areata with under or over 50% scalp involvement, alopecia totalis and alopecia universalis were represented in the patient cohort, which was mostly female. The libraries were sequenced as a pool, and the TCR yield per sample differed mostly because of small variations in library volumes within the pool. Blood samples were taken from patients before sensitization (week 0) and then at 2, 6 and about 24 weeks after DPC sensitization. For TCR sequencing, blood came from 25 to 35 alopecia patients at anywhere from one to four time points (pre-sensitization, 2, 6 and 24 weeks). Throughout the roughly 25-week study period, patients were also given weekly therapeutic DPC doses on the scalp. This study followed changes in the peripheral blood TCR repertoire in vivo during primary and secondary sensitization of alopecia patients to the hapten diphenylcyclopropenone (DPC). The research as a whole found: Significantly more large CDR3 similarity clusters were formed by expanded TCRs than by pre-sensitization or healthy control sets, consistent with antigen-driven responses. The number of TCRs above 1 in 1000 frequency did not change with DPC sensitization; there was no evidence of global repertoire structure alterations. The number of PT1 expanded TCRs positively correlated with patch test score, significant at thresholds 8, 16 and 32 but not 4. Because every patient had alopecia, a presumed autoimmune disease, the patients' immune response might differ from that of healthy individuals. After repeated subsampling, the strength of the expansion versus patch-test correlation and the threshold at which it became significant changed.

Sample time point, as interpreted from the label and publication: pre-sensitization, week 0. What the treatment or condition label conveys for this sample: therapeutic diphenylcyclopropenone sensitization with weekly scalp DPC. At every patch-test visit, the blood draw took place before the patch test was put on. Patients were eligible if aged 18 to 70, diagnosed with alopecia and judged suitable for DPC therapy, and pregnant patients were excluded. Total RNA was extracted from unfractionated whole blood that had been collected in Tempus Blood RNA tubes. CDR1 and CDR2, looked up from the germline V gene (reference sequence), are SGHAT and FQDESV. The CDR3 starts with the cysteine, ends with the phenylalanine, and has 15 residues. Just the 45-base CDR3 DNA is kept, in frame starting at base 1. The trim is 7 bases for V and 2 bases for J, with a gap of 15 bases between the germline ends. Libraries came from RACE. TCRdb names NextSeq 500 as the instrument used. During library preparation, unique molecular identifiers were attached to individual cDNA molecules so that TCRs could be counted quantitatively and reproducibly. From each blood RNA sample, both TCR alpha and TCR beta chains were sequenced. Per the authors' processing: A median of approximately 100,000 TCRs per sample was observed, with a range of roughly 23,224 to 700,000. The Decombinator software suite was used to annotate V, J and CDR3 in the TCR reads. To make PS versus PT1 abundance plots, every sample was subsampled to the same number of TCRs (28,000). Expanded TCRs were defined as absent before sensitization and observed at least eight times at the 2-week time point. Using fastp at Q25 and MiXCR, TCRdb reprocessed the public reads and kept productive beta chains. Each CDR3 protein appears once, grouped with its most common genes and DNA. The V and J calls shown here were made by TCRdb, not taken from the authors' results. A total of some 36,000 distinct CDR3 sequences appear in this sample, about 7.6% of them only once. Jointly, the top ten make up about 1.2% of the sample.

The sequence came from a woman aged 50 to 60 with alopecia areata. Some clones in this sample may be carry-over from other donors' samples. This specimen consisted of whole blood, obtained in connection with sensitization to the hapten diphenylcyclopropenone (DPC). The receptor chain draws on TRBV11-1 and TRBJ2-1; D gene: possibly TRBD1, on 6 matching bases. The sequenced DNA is TGTGCCAGCACCGCAGTAGGGGGAACCTACAATGAGCAGTTCTTC. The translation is CASTAVGGTYNEQFF.